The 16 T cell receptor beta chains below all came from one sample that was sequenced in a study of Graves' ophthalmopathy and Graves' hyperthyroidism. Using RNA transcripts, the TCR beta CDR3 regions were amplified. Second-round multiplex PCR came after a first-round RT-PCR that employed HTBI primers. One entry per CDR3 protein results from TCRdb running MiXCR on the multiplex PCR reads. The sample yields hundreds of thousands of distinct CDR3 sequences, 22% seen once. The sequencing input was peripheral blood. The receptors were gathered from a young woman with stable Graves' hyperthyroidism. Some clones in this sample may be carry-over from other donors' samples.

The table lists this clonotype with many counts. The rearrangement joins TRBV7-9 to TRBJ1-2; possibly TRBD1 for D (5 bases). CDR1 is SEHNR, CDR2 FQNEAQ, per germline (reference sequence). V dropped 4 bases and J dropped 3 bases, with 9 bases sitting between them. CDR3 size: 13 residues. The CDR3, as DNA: TGTGCCAGCAGCTCCCAGGGCTACTATGGCTACACCTTC. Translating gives CASSSQGYYGYTF.

CDR3: CASSERRGVLAGGYYEQYF. CDR3 in DNA: TGTGCCAGCAGTGAACGGAGAGGGGTCCTAGCGGGGGGATACTACGAGCAGTACTTC. This sequence joins TRBV6-1 and TRBJ2-5; 11 positions agree with TRBD2. The better agreement between TRBJ2-7 and the DNA end casts doubt on the J call. This CDR3 has 19 residues. CDR1 is MNHNS and CDR2 is SASEGT in the germline V gene.

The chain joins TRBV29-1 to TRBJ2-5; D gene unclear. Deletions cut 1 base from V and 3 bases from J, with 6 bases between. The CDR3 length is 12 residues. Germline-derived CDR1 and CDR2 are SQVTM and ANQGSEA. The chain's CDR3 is CSVEGQKETQYF. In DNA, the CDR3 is TGCAGCGTTGAAGGGCAAAAAGAGACCCAGTACTTC.

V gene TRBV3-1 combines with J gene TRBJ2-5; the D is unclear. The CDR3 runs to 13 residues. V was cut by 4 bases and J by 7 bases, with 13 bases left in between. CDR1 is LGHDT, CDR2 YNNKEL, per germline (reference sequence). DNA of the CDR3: TGTGCCAGCAGCCCTCGGCGGTCCGGGACCCAGTACTTC. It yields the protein CASSPRRSGTQYF.

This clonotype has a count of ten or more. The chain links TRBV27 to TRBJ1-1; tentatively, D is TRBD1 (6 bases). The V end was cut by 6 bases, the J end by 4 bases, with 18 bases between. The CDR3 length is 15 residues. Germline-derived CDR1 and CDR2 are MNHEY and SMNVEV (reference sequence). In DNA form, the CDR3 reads TGTGCCAGCAGCGACATGAAGGGGGAGGGCACTGAAGCTTTCTTT. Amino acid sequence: CASSDMKGEGTEAFF.

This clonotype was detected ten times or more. CDR3: CASSLGYRVYEQYF. CDR3 DNA: TGTGCCAGCAGCTTAGGATACAGGGTCTACGAGCAGTACTTC. This chain joins TRBV7-9 and TRBJ2-7; TRBD1 might be the D (6 bases). CDR1 and CDR2 (germline): SEHNR, FQNEAQ (reference sequence). The V gene lost 1 base and the J gene lost 3 bases, with 10 bases spanning the gap. The CDR3 is made up of 14 amino acids.

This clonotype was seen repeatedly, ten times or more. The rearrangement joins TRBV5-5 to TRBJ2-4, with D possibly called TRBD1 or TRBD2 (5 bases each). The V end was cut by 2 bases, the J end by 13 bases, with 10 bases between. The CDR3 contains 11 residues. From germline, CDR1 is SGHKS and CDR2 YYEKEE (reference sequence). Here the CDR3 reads CASSFQGAQYF. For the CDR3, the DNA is TGTGCCAGCAGCTTCCAGGGAGCGCAGTACTTC.

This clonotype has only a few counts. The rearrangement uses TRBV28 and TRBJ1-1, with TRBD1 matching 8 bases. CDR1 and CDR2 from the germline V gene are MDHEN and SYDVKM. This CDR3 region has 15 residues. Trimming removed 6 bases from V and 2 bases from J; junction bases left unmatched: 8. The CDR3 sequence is CASRVHRGGNTEAFF. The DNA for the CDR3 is TGTGCCAGCAGAGTGCACAGGGGGGGTAACACTGAAGCTTTCTTT.

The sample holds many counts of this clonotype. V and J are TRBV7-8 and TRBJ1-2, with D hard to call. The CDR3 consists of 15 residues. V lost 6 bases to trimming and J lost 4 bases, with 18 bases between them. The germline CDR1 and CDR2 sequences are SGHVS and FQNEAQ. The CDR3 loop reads CASSSRIDTSYGYTF. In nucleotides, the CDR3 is TGTGCCAGCAGTTCCCGAATAGACACCTCCTATGGCTACACCTTC.

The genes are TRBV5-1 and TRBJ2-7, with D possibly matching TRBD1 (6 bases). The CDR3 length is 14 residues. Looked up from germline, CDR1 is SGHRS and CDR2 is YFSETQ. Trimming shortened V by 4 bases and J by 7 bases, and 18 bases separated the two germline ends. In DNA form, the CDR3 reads TGCGCCAGCAGCCTGGGACAAGTCTACGGGGAGCAGTACTTC. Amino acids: CASSLGQVYGEQYF.

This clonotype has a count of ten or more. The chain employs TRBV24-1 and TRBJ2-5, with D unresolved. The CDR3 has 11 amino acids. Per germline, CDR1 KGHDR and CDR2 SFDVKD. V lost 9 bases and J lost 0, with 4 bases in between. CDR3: CATGYQETQYF. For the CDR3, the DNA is TGTGCCACCGGCTACCAAGAGACCCAGTACTTC.

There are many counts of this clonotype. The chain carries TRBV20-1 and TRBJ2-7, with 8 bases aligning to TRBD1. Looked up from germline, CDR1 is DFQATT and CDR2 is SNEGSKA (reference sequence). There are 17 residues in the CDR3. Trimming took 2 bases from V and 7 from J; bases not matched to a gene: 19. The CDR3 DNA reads TGCAGTGCTAGAAGTCTGCGGGCCGGGCAGGGGGCGCGTGAGCAGTACTTC. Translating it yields CSARSLRAGQGAREQYF.

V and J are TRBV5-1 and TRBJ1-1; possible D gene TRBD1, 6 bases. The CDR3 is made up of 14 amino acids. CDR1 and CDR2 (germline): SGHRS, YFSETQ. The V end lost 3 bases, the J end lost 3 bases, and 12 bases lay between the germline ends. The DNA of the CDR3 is TGCGCCAGCAGCTACCACAGGGTGGACACTGAAGCTTTCTTT. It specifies CASSYHRVDTEAFF.

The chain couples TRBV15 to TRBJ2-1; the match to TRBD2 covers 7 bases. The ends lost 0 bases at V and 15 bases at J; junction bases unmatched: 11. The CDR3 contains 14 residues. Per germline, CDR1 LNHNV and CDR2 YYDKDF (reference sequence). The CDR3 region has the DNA TGTGCCACCAGCAGAGATTCAGTAGCGGGCAGGGTGTTCTTC. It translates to CATSRDSVAGRVFF.

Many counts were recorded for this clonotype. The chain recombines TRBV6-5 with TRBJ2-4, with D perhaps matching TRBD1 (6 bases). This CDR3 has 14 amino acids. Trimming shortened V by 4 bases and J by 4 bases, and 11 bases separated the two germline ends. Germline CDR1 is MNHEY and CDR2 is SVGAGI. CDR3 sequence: CASSSTGQKNIQYF. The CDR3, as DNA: TGTGCCAGCAGTTCCACAGGACAGAAAAACATTCAGTACTTC.

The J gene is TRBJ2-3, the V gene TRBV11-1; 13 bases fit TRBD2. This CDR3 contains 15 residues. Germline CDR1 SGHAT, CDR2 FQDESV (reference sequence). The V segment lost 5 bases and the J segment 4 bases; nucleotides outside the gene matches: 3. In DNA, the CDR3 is TGTGCCAGCAGCACAGGACTAGCGGGAGCAGATACGCAGTATTTT. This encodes CASSTGLAGADTQYF.